The rows below give T cell receptor beta chains drawn from one sample of a study of blood T cell repertoires in COVID-19. Sequenced by immunoSEQ multiplex PCR; TCRdb stores in-frame clones only, minus some. The sample lists under 45,000 clones; roughly 88% were seen once. The sequenced material came from peripheral blood. Source of these receptors: a human donor in a cohort sampled during active COVID-19. The CDR3 runs from the conserved cysteine through the conserved F or W. Fields, in order: J gene, CDR3 length, V gene, D gene, CDR3 protein. The D gene is left open where the match is weak.

TRBJ1-2 14 TRBV27 TRBD1 CASGRQGASPGYTF
TRBJ2-5 13 TRBV29-1 TRBD2 CSCTLAVQETQYF
TRBJ2-3 16 TRBV7-6 TRBD2 CASSNRKLAGLDTQYF
TRBJ1-6 15 TRBV6-5 TRBD1 CASSTRQGAISPLHF
TRBJ1-5 14 TRBV5-4 TRBD1 CASSLQGGNQPQHF
TRBJ1-1 17 TRBV7-6 TRBD1 CASSPDFRDRALPGAFF
TRBJ2-3 17 TRBV5-1 TRBD2 CASSATSGRLFTDTQYF
TRBJ1-5 14 TRBV7-2 - CASSPQGRIWPQHF
TRBJ2-7 15 TRBV7-6 TRBD1 CASSLGQGVVNEQYF
TRBJ2-5 14 TRBV7-2 TRBD2 CASSFSGRGETQYF
TRBJ2-1 16 TRBV20-1 TRBD2 CSASGASGRFINEQFF
TRBJ2-7 15 TRBV7-9 TRBD1 CASSGRDRGAYEQYF
TRBJ1-3 16 TRBV11-1 - CASSRARILRANTIYF
TRBJ1-2 12 TRBV6-6 - CASRSGTYGYTF
TRBJ2-7 13 TRBV9 - CASSVELVGEQYF
TRBJ1-4 12 TRBV5-1 - CASSFQNEKLFF